Listed below are T cell receptor beta chains from one sample, sequenced in a study of cytomegalovirus exposure and HLA in healthy donors. Produced via immunoSEQ multiplex PCR; TCRdb's table is partial and in-frame only. The sample comprises 200,000 to 250,000 clones, about four fifths of which are singletons, and around 5.4% rests with the top ten. The specimen was PBMCs. The receptors come from a woman between 40 and 50 years old in good health and CMV-seropositive. The CDR3 runs from the conserved cysteine through the conserved F or W. The D gene is left open where the match is weak. The size field is filled for only some rows; it gives once, few, many or a size class.

CDR3aa	CDR3nt	j_gene	abundance	d_gene	v_gene
CASSFDRVATEAFF	TGTGCCAGCAGCTTTGACAGGGTGGCCACTGAAGCTTTCTTT	TRBJ1-1	few	TRBD1	TRBV5-6
CSVDDTQNTGELFF	TGCAGCGTTGACGACACTCAGAACACCGGGGAGCTGTTTTTT	TRBJ2-2	-	-	TRBV29-1
CSVPRRGVADTQYF	TGCAGCGTCCCCAGGAGGGGTGTCGCAGATACGCAGTATTTT	TRBJ2-3	-	-	TRBV29-1
CASSPGRNTEAFF	TGTGCCAGCTCACCAGGCCGGAACACTGAAGCTTTCTTT	TRBJ1-1	-	-	TRBV18
CASSLASRSYEQYF	TGTGCCAGCAGCTTAGCTAGTCGTTCCTACGAGCAGTACTTC	TRBJ2-7	-	-	TRBV7-2
CASSEQQANSYEQYF	TGCGCCAGCAGTGAGCAGCAGGCGAACTCCTACGAGCAGTACTTC	TRBJ2-7	-	-	TRBV10-2
CASIPLRLYEQYF	TGTGCCAGCATTCCTCTAAGACTCTACGAGCAGTACTTC	TRBJ2-7	-	-	TRBV2
CASSPPSGELFF	TGTGCCAGCAGCCCTCCGTCCGGGGAGCTGTTTTTT	TRBJ2-2	-	-	TRBV7-3
CASSRQNTIYF	TGTGCCAGCAGTAGACAGAACACCATATATTTT	TRBJ1-3	-	-	TRBV7-2
CASSPRAVGTDTQYF	TGCGCCAGCAGCCCCCGCGCCGTCGGCACAGATACGCAGTATTTT	TRBJ2-3	few	-	TRBV5-1
CASRMDRGVNQPQHF	TGTGCCAGCAGAATGGACAGGGGAGTCAATCAGCCCCAGCATTTT	TRBJ1-5	once	TRBD1	TRBV2
CAWSTYRGQTSGNTIYF	TGTGCCTGGAGCACGTACAGGGGGCAAACTTCTGGAAACACCATATATTTT	TRBJ1-3	-	TRBD1	TRBV30
CASSLGPQVVETQYF	TGTGCCAGCAGCTTAGGCCCCCAGGTGGTGGAGACCCAGTACTTC	TRBJ2-5	-	-	TRBV13
CASSVRGAYGYTF	TGTGCCAGCAGCGTTAGGGGCGCCTATGGCTACACCTTC	TRBJ1-2	-	-	TRBV5-4
CAWSAGQGIFYTF	TGTGCCTGGAGCGCAGGACAGGGGATATTCTACACCTTC	TRBJ1-2	-	TRBD1	TRBV30
CASSHQGIYEQYF	TGTGCCAGCAGTCACCAGGGAATCTACGAGCAGTACTTC	TRBJ2-7	-	-	TRBV5-4
CSSSSGLAGGSDTQYF	TGTTCCAGCAGCTCCGGACTAGCGGGAGGGTCAGATACGCAGTATTTT	TRBJ2-3	few	TRBD2	TRBV7-9
CSVHQARNTEAFF	TGCAGCGTTCACCAGGCTCGGAACACTGAAGCTTTCTTT	TRBJ1-1	-	-	TRBV29-1
CASSLERISYEQYF	TGTGCCAGCAGCTTAGAGCGTATCTCCTACGAGCAGTACTTC	TRBJ2-7	-	-	TRBV11-1
CASSFGGGTYEQYF	TGTGCCAGCAGCTTCGGCGGGGGTACCTACGAGCAGTACTTC	TRBJ2-7	-	TRBD2	TRBV11-3
CSVQGTRRTGELFF	TGCAGCGTTCAAGGGACACGGAGAACCGGGGAGCTGTTTTTT	TRBJ2-2	few	-	TRBV29-1
CASSKWDRENTEAFF	TGTGCCAGTAGTAAGTGGGACAGGGAGAACACTGAAGCTTTCTTT	TRBJ1-1	-	TRBD1	TRBV19
CASSLEVTPTGEAFF	TGTGCCAGCAGCTTAGAGGTCACCCCAACAGGTGAAGCTTTCTTT	TRBJ1-1	-	-	TRBV7-2
CSTSPGGRTGELFF	TGCAGCACTTCACCAGGGGGGCGGACCGGGGAGCTGTTTTTT	TRBJ2-2	-	-	TRBV29-1
CASSRPGQGDGYTF	TGTGCCAGCAGCCGACCGGGACAGGGCGATGGCTACACCTTC	TRBJ1-2	-	TRBD1	TRBV6-5
CASSLGPNSYEQYF	TGTGCCAGTAGCCTGGGGCCAAACTCCTACGAGCAGTACTTC	TRBJ2-7	once	-	TRBV19
CASSQAGGGYEQYF	TGTGCCAGCAGCCAGGCAGGGGGTGGCTACGAGCAGTACTTC	TRBJ2-7	-	TRBD1	TRBV7-2
CAWSRFGSGNTIYF	TGTGCCTGGAGTCGGTTCGGCTCTGGAAACACCATATATTTT	TRBJ1-3	-	-	TRBV30
CASSIRDRSSYNSPLHF	TGTGCCAGCAGCATCCGGGACAGGAGCTCCTATAATTCACCCCTCCACTTT	TRBJ1-6	-	TRBD1	TRBV9
CASSQDEGLGRYYNEQFF	TGTGCCAGCAGCCAAGATGAGGGACTAGGGCGATACTACAATGAGCAGTTCTTC	TRBJ2-1	-	TRBD2	TRBV4-2
CASSYSGTSGGYEQYF	TGTGCCAGCAGTTACTCGGGGACTAGCGGGGGATACGAGCAGTACTTC	TRBJ2-7	-	TRBD2	TRBV6-5
CASSQSPGNTEAFF	TGTGCCAGCAGTCAATCGCCGGGGAACACTGAAGCTTTCTTT	TRBJ1-1	-	-	TRBV6-5
CASSIRGTGDYEQYF	TGTGCCAGTAGTATTCGCGGGACAGGGGACTACGAGCAGTACTTC	TRBJ2-7	-	TRBD1	TRBV19
CAITAGREDTEAFF	TGTGCCATCACCGCGGGCAGGGAGGACACTGAAGCTTTCTTT	TRBJ1-1	-	-	TRBV10-3
CASSPAEDYGYTF	TGTGCCAGCTCACCAGCAGAGGACTATGGCTACACCTTC	TRBJ1-2	-	-	TRBV18
CASSTTSGLYNEQFF	TGTGCCAGTAGTACGACTAGCGGATTATACAATGAGCAGTTCTTC	TRBJ2-1	-	TRBD2	TRBV19
CASRLDSISTQYF	TGTGCCAGCAGGCTGGACTCGATTTCTACGCAGTATTTT	TRBJ2-3	-	-	TRBV6-1
CASSLGVVAGGPSYEQYF	TGTGCCAGCAGCTTAGGAGTGGTTGCGGGAGGGCCCTCCTACGAGCAGTACTTC	TRBJ2-7	-	TRBD2	TRBV7-2
CASSRWGGGDGYTF	TGTGCCAGCAGCCGCTGGGGGGGAGGGGATGGCTACACCTTC	TRBJ1-2	few	-	TRBV7-9
CASSVAPREGPQHF	TGTGCCAGCAGCGTAGCCCCTCGAGAGGGGCCCCAGCATTTT	TRBJ1-5	-	-	TRBV9
CASSAGSFTGELFF	TGTGCCAGCAGTGCGGGGTCCTTCACCGGGGAGCTGTTTTTT	TRBJ2-2	-	-	TRBV6-1
CASTGTSGPAYYNEQFF	TGTGCCAGCACTGGGACTAGCGGGCCTGCTTACTACAATGAGCAGTTCTTC	TRBJ2-1	-	TRBD2	TRBV7-8
CASSLTPGLSGNTIYF	TGTGCCAGCAGCTTAACACCAGGGCTCTCTGGAAACACCATATATTTT	TRBJ1-3	-	-	TRBV7-2
CASSSTFSGAHEQYF	TGTGCCAGCAGCTCTACTTTTAGCGGGGCGCACGAGCAGTACTTC	TRBJ2-7	-	TRBD2	TRBV7-8
CASSQGPVGGRNTEAFF	TGCGCCAGCAGCCAAGGTCCGGTGGGGGGACGGAACACTGAAGCTTTCTTT	TRBJ1-1	-	-	TRBV4-1
CASSLVQGDTEAFF	TGTGCCAGCAGCTTAGTGCAGGGGGACACTGAAGCTTTCTTT	TRBJ1-1	-	TRBD1	TRBV7-9
CASSAGTGRDSPLHF	TGTGCCAGCAGTGCCGGGACAGGGAGAGATTCACCCCTCCACTTT	TRBJ1-6	-	TRBD1	TRBV6-4
CASSLALQGSAEAFF	TGTGCCAGCAGCTTGGCCTTACAGGGGAGTGCTGAAGCTTTCTTT	TRBJ1-1	-	TRBD1	TRBV13
CASSRSGTSGTTYNEQFF	TGCGCCAGCAGCCGGTCCGGGACTAGCGGGACAACCTACAATGAGCAGTTCTTC	TRBJ2-1	-	TRBD2	TRBV5-1
CASSLYTGDQFEQFF	TGTGCCAGCAGCTTATACACAGGAGATCAGTTTGAGCAGTTCTTC	TRBJ2-1	-	-	TRBV11-2
CASSQVVLGTGGNYGYTF	TGCGCCAGCAGCCAAGTAGTGTTGGGAACAGGGGGTAACTATGGCTACACCTTC	TRBJ1-2	-	TRBD1	TRBV4-3
CAWGRTTGGRETQYF	TGTGCCTGGGGACGGACAACAGGGGGCAGGGAGACCCAGTACTTC	TRBJ2-5	-	TRBD1	TRBV30
CASSRELAGVGETYNEQFF	TGCGCCAGCAGTAGAGAACTAGCGGGAGTAGGGGAGACCTACAATGAGCAGTTCTTC	TRBJ2-1	-	TRBD2	TRBV5-1
CATSRTYRGWDNEQFF	TGTGCCACCAGCAGAACATACAGGGGTTGGGACAATGAGCAGTTCTTC	TRBJ2-1	-	TRBD1	TRBV15
CASSQQGAGEKLFF	TGTGCCAGCAGCCAACAGGGGGCCGGGGAAAAACTGTTTTTT	TRBJ1-4	few	TRBD1	TRBV4-2
CASSQVAGGLHTQYF	TGCGCCAGCAGCCAAGTAGCGGGAGGGCTCCATACGCAGTATTTT	TRBJ2-3	once	TRBD2	TRBV4-1
CAISGRTGGSGETQYF	TGTGCCATCAGCGGTAGGACAGGGGGCTCGGGGGAGACCCAGTACTTC	TRBJ2-5	-	TRBD1	TRBV10-3
CASSQRITGSGEKLFF	TGCGCCAGCAGCCAAAGAATTACAGGGTCGGGTGAAAAACTGTTTTTT	TRBJ1-4	-	-	TRBV4-3